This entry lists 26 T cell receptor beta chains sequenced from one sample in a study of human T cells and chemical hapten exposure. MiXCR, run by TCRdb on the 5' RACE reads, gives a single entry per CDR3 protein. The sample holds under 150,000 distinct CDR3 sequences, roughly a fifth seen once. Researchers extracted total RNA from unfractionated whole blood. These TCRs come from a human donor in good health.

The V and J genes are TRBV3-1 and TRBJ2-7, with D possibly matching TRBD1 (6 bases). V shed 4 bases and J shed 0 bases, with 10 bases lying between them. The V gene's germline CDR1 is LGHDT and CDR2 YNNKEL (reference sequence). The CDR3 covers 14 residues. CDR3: CASSPGVDSYEQYF. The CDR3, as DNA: TGTGCCAGCAGCCCAGGGGTTGACTCCTACGAGCAGTACTTC.

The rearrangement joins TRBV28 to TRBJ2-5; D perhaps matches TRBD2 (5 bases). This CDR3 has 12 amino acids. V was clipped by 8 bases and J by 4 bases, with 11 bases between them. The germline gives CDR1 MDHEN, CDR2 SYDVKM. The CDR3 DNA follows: TGTGCCAGCCGCGGGTTGCGAGAGACCCAGTACTTC. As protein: CASRGLRETQYF.

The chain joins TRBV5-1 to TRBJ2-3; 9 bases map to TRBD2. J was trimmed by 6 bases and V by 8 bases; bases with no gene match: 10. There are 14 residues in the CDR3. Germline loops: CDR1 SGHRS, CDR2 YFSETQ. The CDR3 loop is CASVSGSASDTQYF. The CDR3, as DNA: TGCGCCAGTGTTAGCGGGAGTGCGTCGGATACGCAGTATTTT.

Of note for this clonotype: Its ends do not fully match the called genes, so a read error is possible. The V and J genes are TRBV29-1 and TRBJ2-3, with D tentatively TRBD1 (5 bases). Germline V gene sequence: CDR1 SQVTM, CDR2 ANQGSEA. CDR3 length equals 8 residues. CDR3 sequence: CSVGHFTF. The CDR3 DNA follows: TGCAGCGTCGGACACTTCACTTTT.

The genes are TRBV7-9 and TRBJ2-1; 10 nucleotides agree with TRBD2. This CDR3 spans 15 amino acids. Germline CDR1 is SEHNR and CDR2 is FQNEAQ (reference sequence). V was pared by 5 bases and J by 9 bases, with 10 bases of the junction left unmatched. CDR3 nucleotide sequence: TGTGCCAGCAGCCCGGCCAGCGGGAGGGCTGGTGAGCAGTTCTTC. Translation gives CASSPASGRAGEQFF.

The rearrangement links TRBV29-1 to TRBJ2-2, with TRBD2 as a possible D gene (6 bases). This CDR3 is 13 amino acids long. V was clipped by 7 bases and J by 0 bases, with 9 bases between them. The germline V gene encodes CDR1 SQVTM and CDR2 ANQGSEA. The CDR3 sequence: CSARLANTGELFF. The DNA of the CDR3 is TGCAGCGCCAGACTAGCGAACACCGGGGAGCTGTTTTTT.

CDR3 sequence (DNA): TGTGCCAGCAGCTTATCAGGGACGGGCACTGAAGCTTTCTTT. Protein sequence: CASSLSGTGTEAFF. This chain uses TRBV13 with TRBJ1-1; D perhaps matches TRBD1 (5 bases). V dropped 2 bases and J dropped 4 bases, with 11 bases sitting between them. The germline gives CDR1 PRHDT, CDR2 FYEKMQ (reference sequence). This CDR3 contains 14 residues.

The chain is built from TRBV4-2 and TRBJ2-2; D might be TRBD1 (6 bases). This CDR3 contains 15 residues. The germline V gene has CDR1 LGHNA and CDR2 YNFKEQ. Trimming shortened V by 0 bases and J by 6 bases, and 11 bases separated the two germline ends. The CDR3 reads CASSQEPGDPGELFF. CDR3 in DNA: TGTGCCAGCAGCCAAGAGCCAGGGGATCCCGGGGAGCTGTTTTTT.

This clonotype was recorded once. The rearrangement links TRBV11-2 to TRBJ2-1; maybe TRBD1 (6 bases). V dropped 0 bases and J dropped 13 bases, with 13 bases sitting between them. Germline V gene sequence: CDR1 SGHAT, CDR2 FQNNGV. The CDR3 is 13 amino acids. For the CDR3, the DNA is TGTGCCAGCAGCTTAGAGAGAGGGACACAACAGTTCTTC. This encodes CASSLERGTQQFF.

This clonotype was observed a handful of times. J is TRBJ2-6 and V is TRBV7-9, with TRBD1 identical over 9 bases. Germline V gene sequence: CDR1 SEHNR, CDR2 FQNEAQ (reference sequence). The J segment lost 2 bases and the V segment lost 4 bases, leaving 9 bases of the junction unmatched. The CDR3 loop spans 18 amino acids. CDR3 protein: CASSYGTGILAGANVLTF. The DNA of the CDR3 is TGTGCCAGCAGCTACGGGACAGGGATATTAGCTGGGGCCAACGTCCTGACTTTC.

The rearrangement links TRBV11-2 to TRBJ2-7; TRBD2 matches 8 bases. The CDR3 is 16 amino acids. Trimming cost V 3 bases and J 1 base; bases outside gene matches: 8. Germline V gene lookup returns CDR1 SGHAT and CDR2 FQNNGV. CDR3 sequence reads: CASSFSTGTSSYEQYF. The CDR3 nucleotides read TGTGCCAGCAGCTTTTCCACCGGGACTAGTTCCTACGAGCAGTACTTC.

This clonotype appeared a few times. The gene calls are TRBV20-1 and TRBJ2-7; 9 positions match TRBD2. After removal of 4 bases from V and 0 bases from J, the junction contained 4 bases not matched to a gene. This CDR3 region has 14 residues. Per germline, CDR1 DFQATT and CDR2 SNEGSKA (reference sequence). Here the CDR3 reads CSATLAGSSYEQYF. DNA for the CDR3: TGCAGTGCTACTCTAGCGGGGAGCTCCTACGAGCAGTACTTC.

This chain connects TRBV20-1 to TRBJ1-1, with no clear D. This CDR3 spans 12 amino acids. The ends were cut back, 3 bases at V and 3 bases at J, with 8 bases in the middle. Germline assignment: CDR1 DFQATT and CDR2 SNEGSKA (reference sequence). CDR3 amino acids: CSARQRDTEAFF. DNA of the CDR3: TGCAGTGCTAGGCAGCGCGACACTGAAGCTTTCTTT.

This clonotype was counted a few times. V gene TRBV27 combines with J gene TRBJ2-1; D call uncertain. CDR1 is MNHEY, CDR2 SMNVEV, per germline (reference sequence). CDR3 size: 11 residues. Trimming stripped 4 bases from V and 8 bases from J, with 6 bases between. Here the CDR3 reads CASSYTDEQFF. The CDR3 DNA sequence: TGTGCCAGCAGTTACACTGATGAGCAGTTCTTC.

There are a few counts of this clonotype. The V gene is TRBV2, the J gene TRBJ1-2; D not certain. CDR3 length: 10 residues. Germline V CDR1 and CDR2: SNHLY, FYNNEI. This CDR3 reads CGEWDNGYTF. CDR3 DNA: TGTGGGGAGTGGGATAATGGCTACACCTTC. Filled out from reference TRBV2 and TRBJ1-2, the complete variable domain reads EPEVTQTPSHQVTQMGQEVILRCVPISNHLYFYWYRQILGQKVEFLVSFYNNEISEKSEIFDDQFSVERPDGSNFTLKIRSTKLEDSAMYFCGEWDNGYTFGSGTRLTVV.

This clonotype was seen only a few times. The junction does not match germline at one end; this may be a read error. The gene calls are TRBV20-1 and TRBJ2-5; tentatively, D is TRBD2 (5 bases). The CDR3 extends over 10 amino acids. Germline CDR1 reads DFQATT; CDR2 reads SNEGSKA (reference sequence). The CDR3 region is CSAILRENNF. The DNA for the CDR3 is TGCAGTGCCATCCTGAGGGAAAACAACTTC.

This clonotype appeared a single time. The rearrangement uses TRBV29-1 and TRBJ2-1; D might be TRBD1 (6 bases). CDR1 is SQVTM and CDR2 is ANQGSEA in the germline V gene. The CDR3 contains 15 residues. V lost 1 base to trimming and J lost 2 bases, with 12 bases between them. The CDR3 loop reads CSVEGTALAYNEQFF. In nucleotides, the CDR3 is TGCAGCGTTGAAGGGACAGCTCTCGCCTACAATGAGCAGTTCTTC.

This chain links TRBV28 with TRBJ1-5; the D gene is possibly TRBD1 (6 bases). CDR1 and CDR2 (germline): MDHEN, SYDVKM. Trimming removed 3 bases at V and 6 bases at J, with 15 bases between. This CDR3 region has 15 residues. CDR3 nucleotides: TGTGCCAGCAGTTTTACGGCAGGGGCGGGTCAGCCCCAGCATTTT. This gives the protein CASSFTAGAGQPQHF.

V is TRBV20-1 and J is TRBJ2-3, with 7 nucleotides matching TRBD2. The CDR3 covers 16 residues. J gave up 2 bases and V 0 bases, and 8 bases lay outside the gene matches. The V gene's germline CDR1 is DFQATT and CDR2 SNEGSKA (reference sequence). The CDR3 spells CSARDWASGFTDTQYF. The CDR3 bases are TGCAGTGCTAGAGATTGGGCTAGCGGATTCACAGATACGCAGTATTTT.

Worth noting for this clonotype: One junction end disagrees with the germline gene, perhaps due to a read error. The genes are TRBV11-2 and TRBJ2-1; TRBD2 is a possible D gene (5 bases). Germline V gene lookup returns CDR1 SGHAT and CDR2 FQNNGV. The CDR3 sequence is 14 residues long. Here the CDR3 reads CASSLTDSHNEQFF. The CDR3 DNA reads TGTGCCAGCAGCTTAACGGACTCCCACAATGAGCAGTTCTTC. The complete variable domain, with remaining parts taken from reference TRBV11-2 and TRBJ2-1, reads EAGVAQSPRYKIIEKRQSVAFWCNPISGHATLYWYQQILGQGPKLLIQFQNNGVVDDSQLPKDRFSAERLKGVDSTLKIQPAKLEDSAVYLCASSLTDSHNEQFFGPGTRLTVL.

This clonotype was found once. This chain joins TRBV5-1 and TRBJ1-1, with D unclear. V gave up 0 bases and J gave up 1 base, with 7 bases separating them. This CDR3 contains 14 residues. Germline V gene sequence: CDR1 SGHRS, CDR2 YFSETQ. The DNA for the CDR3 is TGCGCCAGCAGCTTGGCCCAGAAGAACACTGAAGCTTTCTTT. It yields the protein CASSLAQKNTEAFF.

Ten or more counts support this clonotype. CDR3 coding DNA: TGCGCCAGCGGGTGGGACGAGCAGTACTTC. It specifies CASGWDEQYF. V and J are TRBV10-2 and TRBJ2-7; no clear D. Germline V gene lookup returns CDR1 WSHSY and CDR2 SAAADI. CDR3 length: 10 residues. The ends were cut back, 8 bases at V and 5 bases at J, with 7 bases in the middle.

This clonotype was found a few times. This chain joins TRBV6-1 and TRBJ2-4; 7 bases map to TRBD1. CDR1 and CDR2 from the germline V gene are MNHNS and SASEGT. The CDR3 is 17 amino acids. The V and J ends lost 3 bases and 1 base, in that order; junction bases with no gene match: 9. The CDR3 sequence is CASSDINRGAAKNIQYF. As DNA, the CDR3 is TGTGCCAGCAGTGATATAAACAGGGGAGCGGCCAAAAACATTCAGTACTTC.

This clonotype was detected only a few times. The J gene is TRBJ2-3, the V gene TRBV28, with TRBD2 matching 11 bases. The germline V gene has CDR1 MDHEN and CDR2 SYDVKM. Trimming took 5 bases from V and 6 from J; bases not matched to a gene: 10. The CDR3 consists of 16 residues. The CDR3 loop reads CASSPNRLAGQDTQYF. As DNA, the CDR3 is TGTGCCAGCAGTCCCAACCGACTAGCGGGACAGGATACGCAGTATTTT.

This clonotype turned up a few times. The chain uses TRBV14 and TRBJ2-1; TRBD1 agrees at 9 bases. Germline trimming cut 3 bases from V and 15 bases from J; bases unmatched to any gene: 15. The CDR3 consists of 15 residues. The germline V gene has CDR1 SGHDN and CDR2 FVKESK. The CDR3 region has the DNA TGTGCCAGCAGCCAGGTCGGACAGGGGCGGCCACTGACGTTCTTC. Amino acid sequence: CASSQVGQGRPLTFF.

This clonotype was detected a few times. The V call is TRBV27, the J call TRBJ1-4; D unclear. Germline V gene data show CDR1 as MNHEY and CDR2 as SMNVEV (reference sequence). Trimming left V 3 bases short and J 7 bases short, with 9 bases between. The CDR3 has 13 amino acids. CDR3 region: CASSLNMAEKLFF. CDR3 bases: TGTGCCAGCAGTTTGAACATGGCTGAAAAACTGTTTTTT.